The 26 T cell receptor beta chains presented below share a single source sample, sequenced in a study of blood T cell repertoires in COVID-19. TCRdb's table, derived via immunoSEQ multiplex PCR, lists solely in-frame clones and lacks some. The data hold nearly 45,000 clones, with about 85% observed a single time. Sequencing input: peripheral blood. The receptors were gathered from an elderly woman in a cohort sampled during active or convalescent COVID-19.

This clone has just one count. This sequence joins TRBV27 and TRBJ2-7, with no clear D. The V gene lost 5 bases and the J gene lost 2 bases, with 19 bases spanning the gap. Germline V gene sequence: CDR1 MNHEY, CDR2 SMNVEV (reference sequence). The CDR3 sequence is 16 residues long. The CDR3 DNA follows: TGTGCCAGCAGTCCACACCGGATGCGAGGAACCTACGAGCAGTACTTC. Its translation is CASSPHRMRGTYEQYF.

The chain has TRBV27 and TRBJ2-7; 8 bases map to TRBD1. The ends lost 2 bases at V and 2 bases at J; junction bases unmatched: 5. The CDR3 consists of 15 residues. CDR1 and CDR2 (germline): MNHEY, SMNVEV (reference sequence). Here the CDR3 DNA reads TGTGCCAGCAGTTTAGGACCGGACAGGGCCTACGAGCAGTACTTC. It codes for CASSLGPDRAYEQYF.

The V call is TRBV29-1, the J call TRBJ1-4, with D possibly matching TRBD1 (6 bases). Germline loops: CDR1 SQVTM, CDR2 ANQGSEA. This CDR3 is built from 11 residues. Between the trimmed V and J ends, which lost 6 bases and 12 bases, there was a span of 14 bases. The CDR3 protein is CSVGGAKELFF. CDR3 DNA: TGCAGCGTGGGGGGGGCAAAGGAACTGTTTTTT. Filled out from reference TRBV29-1 and TRBJ1-4, the complete variable domain reads SAVISQKPSRDICQRGTSLTIQCQVDSQVTMMFWYRQQPGQSLTLIATANQGSEATYESGFVIDKFPISRPNLTFSTLTVSNMSPEDSSIYLCSVGGAKELFFGSGTQLSVL.

The rearrangement joins TRBV6-2 or TRBV6-3 to TRBJ2-7; 10 bases agree with TRBD2. Germline V CDR1 and CDR2: MNHEY, SVGEGT. The CDR3 extends over 16 amino acids. The trim removed 0 bases at V and 6 bases at J, leaving 8 bases unmatched. The CDR3: CASSYSASGSLGEQYF. The CDR3, as DNA: TGTGCCAGCAGTTACTCGGCTAGCGGGAGCCTAGGCGAGCAGTACTTC.

The chain has TRBV6-5 and TRBJ2-3; D ambiguous. Germline V gene sequence: CDR1 MNHEY, CDR2 SVGAGI. The length of the CDR3 is 13 residues. V lost 6 bases to trimming and J lost 0 bases, with 7 bases between them. CDR3 sequence (DNA): TGTGCCAGCAGACACCGTAGCACAGATACGCAGTATTTT. It codes for CASRHRSTDTQYF.

A few counts support this clone. The chain is built from TRBV10-3 and TRBJ2-6, with TRBD1 as a possible D gene (6 bases). Per germline, CDR1 ENHRY and CDR2 SYGVKD. Trimming removed 6 bases at V and 9 bases at J, with 9 bases between. This CDR3 spans 12 amino acids. This chain's CDR3 is CAIRDSLNVLTF. DNA of the CDR3: TGTGCCATCAGGGACAGTCTCAACGTCCTGACTTTC.

This clone was counted a single time. CDR3 bases: TGTGCCAGCAGTTCCAGGTCACCCTACGAGCAGTACTTC. It yields the protein CASSSRSPYEQYF. V and J are TRBV6-2 or TRBV6-3 and TRBJ2-7, with D uncertain. Trimming removed 4 bases at V and 2 bases at J, with 9 bases between. The germline V gene encodes CDR1 MNHEY and CDR2 SVGEGT. The CDR3 is 13 amino acids.

The chain employs TRBV2 and TRBJ2-3; the match to TRBD2 covers 12 bases. The CDR3 is made up of 16 amino acids. After removal of 7 bases from V and 0 bases from J, the junction contained 5 bases not matched to a gene. The germline V gene has CDR1 SNHLY and CDR2 FYNNEI. The CDR3 sequence is CASTGLAGPSTDTQYF. DNA of the CDR3: TGTGCCAGCACAGGACTAGCGGGACCAAGCACAGATACGCAGTATTTT. Looking up the rest from reference TRBV2 and TRBJ2-3 gives the full variable domain: EPEVTQTPSHQVTQMGQEVILRCVPISNHLYFYWYRQILGQKVEFLVSFYNNEISEKSEIFDDQFSVERPDGSNFTLKIRSTKLEDSAMYFCASTGLAGPSTDTQYFGPGTRLTVL.

V gene TRBV27 combines with J gene TRBJ2-7, with 7 bases that match TRBD1. Germline CDR1 reads MNHEY; CDR2 reads SMNVEV (reference sequence). The trim removed 7 bases at V and 2 bases at J, leaving 14 bases unmatched. This CDR3 spans 16 amino acids. CDR3 sequence: CASTKKPGQTTYEQYF. CDR3 bases: TGTGCCAGCACCAAGAAACCGGGACAGACAACCTACGAGCAGTACTTC.

The V gene is TRBV19, the J gene TRBJ2-3, with 10 positions matching TRBD2. After removal of 4 bases from V and 2 bases from J, the junction contained 6 bases not matched to a gene. This CDR3 region has 16 residues. Germline values: CDR1 LNHDA, CDR2 SQIVND (reference sequence). CDR3 bases: TGTGCCAGTAGTAGACGGCTAGCGGGGGCCACAGATACGCAGTATTTT. Amino acid sequence: CASSRRLAGATDTQYF. The whole variable domain, filled in from reference TRBV19 and TRBJ2-3, reads DGGITQSPKYLFRKEGQNVTLSCEQNLNHDAMYWYRQDPGQGLRLIYYSQIVNDFQKGDIAEGYSVSREKKESFPLTVTSAQKNPTAFYLCASSRRLAGATDTQYFGPGTRLTVL.

The V gene is TRBV7-9, the J gene TRBJ1-5; possibly TRBD1 for D (5 bases). This CDR3 region has 13 residues. Trimming stripped 6 bases from V and 5 bases from J, with 11 bases between. The V gene's germline CDR1 is SEHNR and CDR2 FQNEAQ (reference sequence). The CDR3 nucleotides read TGTGCCAGCAGTTCGGGACTCTATCAGCCCCAGCATTTT. This codes for CASSSGLYQPQHF.

CDR3 DNA: TGTGCCAGCAGCCCGTTCGGGGGACAGGGGGGCGAAAAACTGTTTTTT. Translation gives CASSPFGGQGGEKLFF. The V and J genes are TRBV5-4 and TRBJ1-4; 11 nucleotides align to TRBD1. Germline CDR1 and CDR2: SGHNT and YYREEE (reference sequence). The CDR3 is 16 residues long. Losses at the gene ends were 4 bases for V and 8 bases for J; bases not matched to a gene: 10.

V gene TRBV5-4 combines with J gene TRBJ2-5; the match to TRBD2 covers 9 bases. Trimming cost V 4 bases and J 2 bases; bases outside gene matches: 6. The CDR3 length is 15 residues. Germline V gives CDR1 SGHNT, CDR2 YYREEE (reference sequence). This chain's CDR3 is CASSPMTSGQETQYF. CDR3 nucleotides: TGTGCCAGCAGCCCAATGACTAGCGGACAAGAGACCCAGTACTTC.

The genes are TRBV7-9 and TRBJ2-7, with 7 bases aligning to TRBD2. The V segment lost 8 bases and the J segment 0 bases; nucleotides outside the gene matches: 7. The germline V gene has CDR1 SEHNR and CDR2 FQNEAQ (reference sequence). This CDR3 is 14 amino acids long. The CDR3 DNA is TGTGCCAGCCCCCCCTCTAGCGGCTCCTACGAGCAGTACTTC. Translating it yields CASPPSSGSYEQYF.

The genes are TRBV19 and TRBJ1-5, with a tentative D call TRBD1 (6 bases). V dropped 10 bases and J dropped 1 base, with 14 bases sitting between them. The germline gives CDR1 LNHDA, CDR2 SQIVND (reference sequence). The CDR3 loop spans 14 amino acids. The CDR3 sequence is CATSGAWSNQPQHF. The CDR3 region has the DNA TGTGCCACCTCAGGGGCTTGGAGCAATCAGCCCCAGCATTTT.

This clone came up a few times. V and J are TRBV5-1 and TRBJ2-7; D may be TRBD2 (6 bases). V was trimmed by 8 bases and J by 0 bases, leaving 18 bases between them. The CDR3 is 15 residues long. CDR1 SGHRS and CDR2 YFSETQ come from the germline V gene. CDR3 protein: CASSTGEISSYEQYF. The CDR3 bases are TGCGCCAGTTCCACGGGAGAAATAAGCTCCTACGAGCAGTACTTC.

This clone was recorded once. This sequence joins TRBV5-1 and TRBJ2-6, with 9 bases aligning to TRBD1. V lost 4 bases and J lost 4; bases outside the gene matches: 15. CDR3 length: 19 amino acids. Germline V lookup: CDR1 SGHRS, CDR2 YFSETQ. The CDR3 protein is CASSAPRDRAPSGANVLTF. CDR3 in DNA: TGCGCCAGCAGCGCGCCCCGGGACAGGGCTCCGTCCGGGGCCAACGTCCTGACTTTC.

The rearrangement links TRBV7-2 to TRBJ2-1, with D maybe TRBD1 (5 bases). V was trimmed by 1 base and J by 0 bases, leaving 7 bases between them. The CDR3 is 15 amino acids. The germline V gene has CDR1 SGHTA and CDR2 FQGNSA. This chain's CDR3 is CASSLVGDSYNEQFF. The CDR3 nucleotides read TGTGCCAGCAGCTTAGTAGGGGACTCCTACAATGAGCAGTTCTTC. Drawing the rest from reference TRBV7-2 and TRBJ2-1, the complete variable domain is GAGVSQSPSNKVTEKGKDVELRCDPISGHTALYWYRQSLGQGLEFLIYFQGNSAPDKSGLPSDRFSAERTGGSVSTLTIQRTQQEDSAVYLCASSLVGDSYNEQFFGPGTRLTVL.

The rearrangement links TRBV9 to TRBJ2-1; 8 bases align to TRBD2. The ends lost 4 bases at V and 0 bases at J; junction bases unmatched: 3. Germline V lookup: CDR1 SGDLS, CDR2 YYNGEE. CDR3 length equals 15 residues. CDR3 amino acids: CASSLLAGSYNEQFF. CDR3 nucleotide sequence: TGTGCCAGCAGCCTTCTAGCGGGCTCCTACAATGAGCAGTTCTTC.

V gene TRBV7-2 combines with J gene TRBJ2-3; D is possibly TRBD2 (6 bases). The CDR3 runs 15 residues. Germline V gives CDR1 SGHTA, CDR2 FQGNSA. Trimming pared 2 bases from V and 2 bases from J, leaving 11 bases between. The DNA of the CDR3 is TGTGCCAGCAGCTTACATGGAGGGGTCACAGATACGCAGTATTTT. Its translation: CASSLHGGVTDTQYF.

CDR3 in amino acids: CASSLAERGGYTF. The CDR3 DNA follows: TGCGCCAGCAGCTTGGCTGAACGGGGGGGCTACACCTTC. The rearrangement uses TRBV5-1 and TRBJ1-2; possible D gene TRBD1, 5 bases. The CDR3 has 13 amino acids. Germline V gene sequence: CDR1 SGHRS, CDR2 YFSETQ. Trimming left V 0 bases short and J 8 bases short, with 11 bases between.

This chain joins TRBV6-1 and TRBJ2-2; unclear D gene. The CDR3 is 16 amino acids. Germline V lookup: CDR1 MNHNS, CDR2 SASEGT. Between the trimmed V and J ends, which lost 2 bases and 0 bases, there was a span of 10 bases. The CDR3 DNA reads as TGTGCCAGCAGTGAATTCACACCCGCGAACACCGGGGAGCTGTTTTTT. As protein: CASSEFTPANTGELFF.

The rearrangement links TRBV2 to TRBJ2-2; 8 bases are a match to TRBD1. The trim removed 6 bases at V and 1 base at J, leaving 4 bases unmatched. Germline-derived CDR1 and CDR2 are SNHLY and FYNNEI. The CDR3 consists of 15 residues. This CDR3 is CASRATGVNTGELFF. The DNA for the CDR3 is TGTGCCAGCAGGGCGACAGGGGTGAACACCGGGGAGCTGTTTTTT.

The chain joins TRBV5-1 to TRBJ2-5; 7 bases fit TRBD1. The CDR3 contains 16 residues. Germline lookup yields CDR1 SGHRS and CDR2 YFSETQ. V lost 4 bases and J lost 0; bases outside the gene matches: 9. The CDR3 spells CASSASPGTDQETQYF. The CDR3 nucleotides read TGCGCCAGCAGCGCCTCACCCGGGACAGACCAAGAGACCCAGTACTTC.

This chain links TRBV6-2 or TRBV6-3 with TRBJ2-2, with unresolved D. Germline CDR1 reads MNHEY; CDR2 reads SVGEGT. Trimming stripped 4 bases from V and 7 bases from J, with 7 bases between. The length of the CDR3 is 12 residues. CDR3 sequence reads: CASSSPIGELFF. In DNA, the CDR3 is TGTGCCAGCAGTTCCCCAATCGGGGAGCTGTTTTTT.

CDR3 sequence reads: CASGLTGGFGYEQYF. The DNA of the CDR3 is TGTGCTAGTGGCCTGACAGGGGGATTTGGGTACGAGCAGTACTTC. The chain combines TRBV12-5 with TRBJ2-7; TRBD1 matches at 9 bases. Germline V lookup: CDR1 LGHNT, CDR2 FRNRAP. V lost 6 bases to trimming and J lost 4 bases; unmatched junction nucleotides: 10. This CDR3 spans 15 amino acids.